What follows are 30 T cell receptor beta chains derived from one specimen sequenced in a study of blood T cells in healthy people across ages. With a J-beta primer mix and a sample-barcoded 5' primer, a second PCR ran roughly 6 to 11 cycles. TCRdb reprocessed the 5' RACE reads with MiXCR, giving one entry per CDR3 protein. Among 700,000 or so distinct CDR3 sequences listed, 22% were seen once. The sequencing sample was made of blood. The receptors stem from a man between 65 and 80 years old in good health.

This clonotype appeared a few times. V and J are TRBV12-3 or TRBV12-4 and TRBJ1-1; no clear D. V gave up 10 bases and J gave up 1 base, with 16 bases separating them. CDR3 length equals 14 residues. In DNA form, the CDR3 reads TGTGCCACCAGCCTCACGCATACGAACACTGAAGCTTTCTTT. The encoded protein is CATSLTHTNTEAFF.

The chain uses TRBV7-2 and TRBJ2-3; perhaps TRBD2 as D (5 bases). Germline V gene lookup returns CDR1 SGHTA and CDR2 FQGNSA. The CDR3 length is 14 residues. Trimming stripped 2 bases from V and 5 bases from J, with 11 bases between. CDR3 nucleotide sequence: TGTGCCAGCAGCTTAAGGCGGAGGCAAGATACGCAGTATTTT. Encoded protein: CASSLRRRQDTQYF.

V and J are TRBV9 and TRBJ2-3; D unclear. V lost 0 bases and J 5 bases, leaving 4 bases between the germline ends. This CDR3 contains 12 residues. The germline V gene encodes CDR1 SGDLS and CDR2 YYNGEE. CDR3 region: CASSVELDTQYF. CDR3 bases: TGTGCCAGCAGCGTAGAATTAGATACGCAGTATTTT. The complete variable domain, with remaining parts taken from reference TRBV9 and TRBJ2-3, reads DSGVTQTPKHLITATGQRVTLRCSPRSGDLSVYWYQQSLDQGLQFLIQYYNGEERAKGNILERFSAQQFPDLHSELNLSSLELGDSALYFCASSVELDTQYFGPGTRLTVL.

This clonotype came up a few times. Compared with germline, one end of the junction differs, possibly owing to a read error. This chain's CDR3 is CASSYSKGSLRPSSYNEQLF. CDR3 nucleotides: TGTGCCAGCAGTTACTCGAAGGGTTCGCTACGGCCTAGCTCCTACAATGAGCAGCTCTTC. The J gene is TRBJ2-1, the V gene TRBV6-5; maybe TRBD2 (5 bases). The length of the CDR3 is 20 residues. Germline-derived CDR1 and CDR2 are MNHEY and SVGAGI.

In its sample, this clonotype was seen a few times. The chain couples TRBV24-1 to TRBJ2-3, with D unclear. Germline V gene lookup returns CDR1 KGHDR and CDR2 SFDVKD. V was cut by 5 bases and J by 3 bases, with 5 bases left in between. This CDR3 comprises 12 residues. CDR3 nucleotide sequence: TGTGCCACCAGTGCGGCGACAGATACGCAGTATTTT. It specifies CATSAATDTQYF.

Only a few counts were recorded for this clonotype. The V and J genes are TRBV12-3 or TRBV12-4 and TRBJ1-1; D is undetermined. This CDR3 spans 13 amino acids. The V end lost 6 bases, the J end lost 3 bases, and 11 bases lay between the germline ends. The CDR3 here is CASSRDPYTEAFF. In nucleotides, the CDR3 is TGTGCCAGCAGCCGAGACCCATACACTGAAGCTTTCTTT.

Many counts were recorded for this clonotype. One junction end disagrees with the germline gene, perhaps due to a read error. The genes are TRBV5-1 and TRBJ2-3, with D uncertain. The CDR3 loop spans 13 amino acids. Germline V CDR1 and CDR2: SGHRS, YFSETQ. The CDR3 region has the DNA TGTGCCAGCAGCCCCCTTAACACAGATACGCAGTATTTT. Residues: CASSPLNTDTQYF.

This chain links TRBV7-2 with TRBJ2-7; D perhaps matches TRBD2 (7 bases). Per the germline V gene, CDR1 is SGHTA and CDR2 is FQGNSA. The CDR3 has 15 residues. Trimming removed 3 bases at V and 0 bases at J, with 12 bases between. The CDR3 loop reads CASSLGGALSYEQYF. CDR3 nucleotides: TGTGCCAGCAGCTTGGGGGGGGCCCTCTCCTACGAGCAGTACTTC.

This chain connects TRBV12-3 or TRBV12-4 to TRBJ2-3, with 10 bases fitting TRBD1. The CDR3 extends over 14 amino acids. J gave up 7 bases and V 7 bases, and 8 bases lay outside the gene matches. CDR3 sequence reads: CASTQRTGGHTQYF. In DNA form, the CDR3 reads TGTGCCAGCACCCAGAGGACAGGGGGACATACGCAGTATTTT.

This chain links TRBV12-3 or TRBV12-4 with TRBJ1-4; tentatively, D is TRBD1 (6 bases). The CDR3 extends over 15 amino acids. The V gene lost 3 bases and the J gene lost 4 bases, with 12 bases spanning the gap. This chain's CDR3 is CASSLDRQNNEKLFF. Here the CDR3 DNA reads TGTGCCAGCAGTTTGGACAGACAAAATAATGAAAAACTGTTTTTT.

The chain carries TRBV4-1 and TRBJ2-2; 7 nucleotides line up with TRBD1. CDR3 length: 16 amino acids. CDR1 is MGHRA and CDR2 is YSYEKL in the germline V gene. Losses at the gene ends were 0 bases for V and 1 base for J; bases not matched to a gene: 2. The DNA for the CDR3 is TGCGCCAGCAGCCAAGAAAGGGGGCTGAACACCGGGGAGCTGTTTTTT. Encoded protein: CASSQERGLNTGELFF.

The CDR3 DNA reads TGTGCCACCAGCACCTACAATGAGCAGTTCTTC. As protein: CATSTYNEQFF. The chain has TRBV15 and TRBJ2-1, with D hard to call. The CDR3 sequence is 11 residues long. Germline V gives CDR1 LNHNV, CDR2 YYDKDF (reference sequence). The V end lost 4 bases, the J end lost 2 bases, and 0 bases lay between the germline ends.

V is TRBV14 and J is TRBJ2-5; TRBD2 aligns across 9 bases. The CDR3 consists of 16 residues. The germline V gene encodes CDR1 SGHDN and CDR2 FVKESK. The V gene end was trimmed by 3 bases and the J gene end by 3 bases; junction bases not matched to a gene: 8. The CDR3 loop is CASSHLLAGLEETQYF. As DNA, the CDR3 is TGTGCCAGCAGCCACTTACTAGCGGGCCTCGAAGAGACCCAGTACTTC.

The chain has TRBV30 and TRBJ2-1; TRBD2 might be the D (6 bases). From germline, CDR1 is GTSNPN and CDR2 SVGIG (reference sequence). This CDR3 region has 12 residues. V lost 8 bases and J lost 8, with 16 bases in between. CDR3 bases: TGTGCCCTAAGTGGGGGGATCCATGAGCAGTTCTTC. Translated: CALSGGIHEQFF.

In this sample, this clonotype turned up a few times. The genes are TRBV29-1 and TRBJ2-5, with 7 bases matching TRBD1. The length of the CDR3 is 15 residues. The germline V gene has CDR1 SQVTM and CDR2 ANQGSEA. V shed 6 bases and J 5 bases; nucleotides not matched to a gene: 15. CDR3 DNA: TGCAGCGTGGAACTCGGACAGGCGGGCGGGGAGACCCAGTACTTC. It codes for CSVELGQAGGETQYF. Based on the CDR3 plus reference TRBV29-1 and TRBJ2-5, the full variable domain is SAVISQKPSRDICQRGTSLTIQCQVDSQVTMMFWYRQQPGQSLTLIATANQGSEATYESGFVIDKFPISRPNLTFSTLTVSNMSPEDSSIYLCSVELGQAGGETQYFGPGTRLLVL.

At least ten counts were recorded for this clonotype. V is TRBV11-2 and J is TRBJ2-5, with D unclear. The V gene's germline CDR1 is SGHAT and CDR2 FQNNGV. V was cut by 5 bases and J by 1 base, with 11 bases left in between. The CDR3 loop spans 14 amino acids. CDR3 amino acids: CASSPYDSQETQYF. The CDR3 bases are TGTGCCAGCAGCCCTTATGATAGCCAAGAGACCCAGTACTTC.

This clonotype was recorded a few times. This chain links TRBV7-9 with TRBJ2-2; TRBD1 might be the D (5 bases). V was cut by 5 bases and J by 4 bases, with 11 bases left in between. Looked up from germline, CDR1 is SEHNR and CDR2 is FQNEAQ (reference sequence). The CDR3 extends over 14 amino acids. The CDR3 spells CASSPLRVTGELFF. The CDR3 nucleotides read TGTGCCAGCAGCCCGCTCAGGGTCACCGGGGAGCTGTTTTTT.

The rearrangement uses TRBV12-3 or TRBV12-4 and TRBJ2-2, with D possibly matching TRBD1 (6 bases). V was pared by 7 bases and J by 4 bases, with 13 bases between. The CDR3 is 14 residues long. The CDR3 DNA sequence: TGTGCCAGCAAACAGGGACGGATCACCGGGGAGCTGTTTTTT. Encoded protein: CASKQGRITGELFF.

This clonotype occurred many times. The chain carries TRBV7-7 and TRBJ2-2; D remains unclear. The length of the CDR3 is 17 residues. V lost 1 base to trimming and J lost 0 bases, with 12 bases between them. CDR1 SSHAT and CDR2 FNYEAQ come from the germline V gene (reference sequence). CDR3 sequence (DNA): TGTGCCAGCAGCTTAGAGCCGGGCGGAGCGAACACCGGGGAGCTGTTTTTT. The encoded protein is CASSLEPGGANTGELFF. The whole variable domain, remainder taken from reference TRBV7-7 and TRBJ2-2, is GAGVSQSPRYKVTKRGQDVTLRCDPISSHATLYWYQQALGQGPEFLTYFNYEAQPDKSGLPSDRFSAERPEGSISTLTIQRTEQRDSAMYRCASSLEPGGANTGELFFGEGSRLTVL.

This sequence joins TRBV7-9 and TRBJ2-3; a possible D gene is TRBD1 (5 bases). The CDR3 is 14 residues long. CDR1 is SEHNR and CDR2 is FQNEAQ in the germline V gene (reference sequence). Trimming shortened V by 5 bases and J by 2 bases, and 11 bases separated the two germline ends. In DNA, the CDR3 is TGTGCCAGCAGCCTACCGACAGCCACAGATACGCAGTATTTT. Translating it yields CASSLPTATDTQYF.

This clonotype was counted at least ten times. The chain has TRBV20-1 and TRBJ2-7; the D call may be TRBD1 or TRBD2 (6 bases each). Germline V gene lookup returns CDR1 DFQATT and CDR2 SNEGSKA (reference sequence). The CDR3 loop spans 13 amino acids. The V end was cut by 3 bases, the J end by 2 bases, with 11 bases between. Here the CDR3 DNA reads TGCAGTGCTAGCGGGGGACAAACCTACGAGCAGTACTTC. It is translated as CSASGGQTYEQYF.

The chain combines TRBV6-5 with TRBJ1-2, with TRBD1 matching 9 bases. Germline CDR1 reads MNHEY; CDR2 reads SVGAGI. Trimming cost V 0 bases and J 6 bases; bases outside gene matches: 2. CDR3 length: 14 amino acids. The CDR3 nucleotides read TGTGCCAGCAGTTACTCGAGACAGGGGGATGGCTACACCTTC. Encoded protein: CASSYSRQGDGYTF.

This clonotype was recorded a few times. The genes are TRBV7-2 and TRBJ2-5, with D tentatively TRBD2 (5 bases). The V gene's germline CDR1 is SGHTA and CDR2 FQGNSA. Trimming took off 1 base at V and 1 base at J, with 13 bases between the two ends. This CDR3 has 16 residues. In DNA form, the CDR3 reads TGTGCCAGCAGCTTAGTGCGGGTCCAAACCCAAGAGACCCAGTACTTC. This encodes CASSLVRVQTQETQYF. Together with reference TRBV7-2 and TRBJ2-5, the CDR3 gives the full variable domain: GAGVSQSPSNKVTEKGKDVELRCDPISGHTALYWYRQSLGQGLEFLIYFQGNSAPDKSGLPSDRFSAERTGGSVSTLTIQRTQQEDSAVYLCASSLVRVQTQETQYFGPGTRLLVL.

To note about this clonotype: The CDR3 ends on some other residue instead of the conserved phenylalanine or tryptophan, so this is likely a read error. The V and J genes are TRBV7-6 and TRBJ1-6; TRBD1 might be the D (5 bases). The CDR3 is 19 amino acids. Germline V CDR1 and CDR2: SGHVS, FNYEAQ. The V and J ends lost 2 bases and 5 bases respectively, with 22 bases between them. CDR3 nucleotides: TGTGCCAGCAGCTTAACCCTTTGTACATCCGGGGGTGATAATTCACCCCTCCACGTT. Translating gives CASSLTLCTSGGDNSPLHV.

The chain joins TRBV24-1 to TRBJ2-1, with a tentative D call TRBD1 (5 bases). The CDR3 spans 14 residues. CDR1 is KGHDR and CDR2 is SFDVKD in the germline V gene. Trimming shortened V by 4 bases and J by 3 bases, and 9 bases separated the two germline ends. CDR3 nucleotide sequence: TGTGCCACCAGTGAAGCCGACAGCTACAATGAGCAGTTCTTC. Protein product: CATSEADSYNEQFF.

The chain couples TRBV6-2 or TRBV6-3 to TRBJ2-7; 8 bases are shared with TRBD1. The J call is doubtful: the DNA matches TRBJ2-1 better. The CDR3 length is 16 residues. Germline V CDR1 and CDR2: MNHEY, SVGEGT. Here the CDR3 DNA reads TGTGCCAGCAGTTTACCACCGGGACAGGCCTACAATGAGCAGTTCTTC. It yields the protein CASSLPPGQAYNEQFF.

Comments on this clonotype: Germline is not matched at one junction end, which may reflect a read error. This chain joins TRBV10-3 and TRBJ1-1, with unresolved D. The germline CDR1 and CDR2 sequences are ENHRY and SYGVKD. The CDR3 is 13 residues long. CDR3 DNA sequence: TGTGCCATCGGTGAAAAGGGGAACACTGAAGCTTTCTTT. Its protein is CAIGEKGNTEAFF.

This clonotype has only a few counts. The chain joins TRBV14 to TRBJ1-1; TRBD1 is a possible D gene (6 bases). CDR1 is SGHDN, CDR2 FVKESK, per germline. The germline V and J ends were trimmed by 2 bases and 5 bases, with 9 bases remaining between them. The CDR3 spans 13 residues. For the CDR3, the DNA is TGTGCCAGCAGCCAAACAGGGATGACTGAAGCTTTCTTT. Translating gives CASSQTGMTEAFF.

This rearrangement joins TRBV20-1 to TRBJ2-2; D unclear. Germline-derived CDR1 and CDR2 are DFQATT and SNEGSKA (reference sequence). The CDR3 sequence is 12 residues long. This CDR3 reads CSPGLYAGELFF. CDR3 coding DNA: TGCAGCCCAGGCCTCTACGCCGGGGAGCTGTTTTTT.

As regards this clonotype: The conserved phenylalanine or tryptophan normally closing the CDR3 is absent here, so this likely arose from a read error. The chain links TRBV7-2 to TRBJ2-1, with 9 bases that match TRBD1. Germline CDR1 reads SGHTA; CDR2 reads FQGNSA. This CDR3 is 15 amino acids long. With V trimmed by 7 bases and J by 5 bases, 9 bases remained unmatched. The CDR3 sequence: CASNKMGQGNNEQFL. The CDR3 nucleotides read TGTGCCAGCAACAAGATGGGACAGGGCAACAATGAGCAGTTCCTC.